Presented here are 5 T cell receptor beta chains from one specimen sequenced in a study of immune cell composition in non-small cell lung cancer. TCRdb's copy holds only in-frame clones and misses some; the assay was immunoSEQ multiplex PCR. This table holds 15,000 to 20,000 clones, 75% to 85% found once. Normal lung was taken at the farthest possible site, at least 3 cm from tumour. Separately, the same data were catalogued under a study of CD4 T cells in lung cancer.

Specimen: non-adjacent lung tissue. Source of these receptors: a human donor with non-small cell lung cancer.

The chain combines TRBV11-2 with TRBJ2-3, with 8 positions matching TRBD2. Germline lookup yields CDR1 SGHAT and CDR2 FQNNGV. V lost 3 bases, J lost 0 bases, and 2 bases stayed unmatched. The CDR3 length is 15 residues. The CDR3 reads CASSFRGGSTDTQYF. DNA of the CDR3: TGTGCCAGCAGCTTTCGGGGGGGGAGCACAGATACGCAGTATTTT.

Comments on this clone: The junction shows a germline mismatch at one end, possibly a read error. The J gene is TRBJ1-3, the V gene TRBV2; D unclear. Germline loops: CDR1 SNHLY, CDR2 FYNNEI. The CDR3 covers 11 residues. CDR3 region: CASSEARLLGF. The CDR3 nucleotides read TGTGCCAGCAGTGAAGCAAGACTGCTTGGGTTT.

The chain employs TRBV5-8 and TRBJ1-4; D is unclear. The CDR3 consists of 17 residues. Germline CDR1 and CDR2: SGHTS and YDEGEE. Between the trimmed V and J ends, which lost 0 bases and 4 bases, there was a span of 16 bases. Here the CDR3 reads CASSLGRFRVLNEKLFF. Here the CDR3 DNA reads TGTGCCAGCAGCTTGGGACGTTTTAGAGTCCTTAATGAAAAACTGTTTTTT.

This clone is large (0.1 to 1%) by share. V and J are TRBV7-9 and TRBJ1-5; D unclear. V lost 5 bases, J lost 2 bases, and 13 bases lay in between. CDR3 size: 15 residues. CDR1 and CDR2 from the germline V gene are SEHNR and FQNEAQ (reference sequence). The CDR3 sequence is CASSKTEGGNQPQHF. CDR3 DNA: TGTGCCAGCAGCAAAACAGAGGGTGGCAATCAGCCCCAGCATTTT. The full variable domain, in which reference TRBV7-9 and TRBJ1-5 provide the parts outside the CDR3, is DTGVSQNPRHKITKRGQNVTFRCDPISEHNRLYWYRQTLGQGPEFLTYFQNEAQLEKSRLLSDRFSAERPKGSFSTLEIQRTEQGDSAMYLCASSKTEGGNQPQHFGDGTRLSIL.

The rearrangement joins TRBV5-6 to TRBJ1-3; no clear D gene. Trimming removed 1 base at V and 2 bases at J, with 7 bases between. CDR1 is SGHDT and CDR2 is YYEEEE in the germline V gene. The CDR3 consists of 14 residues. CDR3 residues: CASSLWGAGNTIYF. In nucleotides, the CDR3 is TGTGCCAGCAGCTTGTGGGGTGCTGGAAACACCATATATTTT.